A single sample is the source of the 18 T cell receptor beta chains below, sequenced in a study of T cell responses to AZD1222 COVID-19 vaccine. Sequencing was performed with immunoSEQ multiplex PCR; in TCRdb, only in-frame clones are kept and a portion is missing. The sample lists some 94,000 clones; about 85% were seen once. This specimen consisted of peripheral blood, obtained on day 0 of AZD1222 vaccination. These receptors were obtained from an adult in good health.

The chain couples TRBV7-9 to TRBJ1-2; D unresolved. CDR3 length: 13 residues. Per the germline V gene, CDR1 is SEHNR and CDR2 is FQNEAQ (reference sequence). V shed 2 bases and J shed 4 bases, with 8 bases lying between them. CDR3 nucleotides: TGTGCCAGCAGCTTAACAGAACTCTATGGCTACACCTTC. Amino acids: CASSLTELYGYTF.

J is TRBJ2-1 and V is TRBV7-2; D gene unclear. Germline assignment: CDR1 SGHTA and CDR2 FQGNSA. The CDR3 has 15 residues. Trimming shortened V by 2 bases and J by 7 bases, and 15 bases separated the two germline ends. As DNA, the CDR3 is TGTGCCAGCAGCTTACGGACCTTGGAAGGTAATGAGCAGTTCTTC. Amino acid sequence: CASSLRTLEGNEQFF. Full variable domain (outside the CDR3, taken from reference TRBV7-2 and TRBJ2-1): GAGVSQSPSNKVTEKGKDVELRCDPISGHTALYWYRQSLGQGLEFLIYFQGNSAPDKSGLPSDRFSAERTGGSVSTLTIQRTQQEDSAVYLCASSLRTLEGNEQFFGPGTRLTVL.

This chain joins TRBV19 and TRBJ2-3, with a tentative D call TRBD1 (5 bases). This CDR3 spans 13 amino acids. CDR1 is LNHDA and CDR2 is SQIVND in the germline V gene (reference sequence). Trimming removed 2 bases from V and 3 bases from J, with 6 bases in between. The CDR3 DNA reads TGTGCCAGTAGTATATCAGGGACAGATACGCAGTATTTT. Translating it yields CASSISGTDTQYF. Looking up the rest from reference TRBV19 and TRBJ2-3 gives the full variable domain: DGGITQSPKYLFRKEGQNVTLSCEQNLNHDAMYWYRQDPGQGLRLIYYSQIVNDFQKGDIAEGYSVSREKKESFPLTVTSAQKNPTAFYLCASSISGTDTQYFGPGTRLTVL.

The chain uses TRBV18 and TRBJ2-7, with 7 bases that match TRBD1. In germline, CDR1 is KGHSH, CDR2 LQKENI. The CDR3 consists of 13 residues. V lost 4 bases and J lost 3; bases outside the gene matches: 3. The CDR3 DNA follows: TGTGCCAGCTCACAGGGGGCTGGCTACGAGCAGTACGTC. Residues: CASSQGAGYEQYV.

The chain recombines TRBV11-3 with TRBJ1-3; D unresolved. V lost 2 bases, J lost 0 bases, and 8 bases lay in between. The germline gives CDR1 SGHNT, CDR2 YENEEA. The CDR3 contains 15 residues. CDR3 coding DNA: TGTGCCAGCAGCTTACGGGCAGACTCTGGAAACACCATATATTTT. The encoded protein is CASSLRADSGNTIYF.

The chain is built from TRBV5-4 and TRBJ2-1; no definite D call. The CDR3 runs 11 residues. Germline V gene sequence: CDR1 SGHNT, CDR2 YYREEE (reference sequence). The V end was cut by 7 bases, the J end by 7 bases, with 9 bases between. The CDR3 region has the DNA TGTGCCAGCCCCCCTCTAAATGAGCAGTTCTTC. Its translation: CASPPLNEQFF.

The genes are TRBV19 and TRBJ1-2; 9 bases align to TRBD1. The CDR3 covers 15 residues. V was clipped by 3 bases and J by 8 bases; unmatched bases: 10. Germline lookup yields CDR1 LNHDA and CDR2 SQIVND (reference sequence). The CDR3 is CASSIRDRENRGYTF. DNA for the CDR3: TGTGCCAGTAGTATTCGGGACAGGGAAAATCGAGGCTACACCTTC.

The chain combines TRBV30 with TRBJ1-6; a weak D match, TRBD1 (6 bases). Between the trimmed V and J ends, which lost 4 bases and 8 bases, there was a span of 15 bases. The V gene's germline CDR1 is GTSNPN and CDR2 SVGIG (reference sequence). The CDR3 has 14 amino acids. The CDR3 nucleotides read TGTGCCTGGAAAGGAGACAGGCTTGATTCACCCCTCCACTTT. Translated, it gives CAWKGDRLDSPLHF.

The chain couples TRBV11-1 to TRBJ1-1, with D unclear. The CDR3 is 13 amino acids. Trimming took off 5 bases at V and 5 bases at J, with 12 bases between the two ends. The germline CDR1 and CDR2 sequences are SGHAT and FQDESV (reference sequence). CDR3 sequence reads: CASSRSRDTEAFF. The DNA for the CDR3 is TGTGCCAGCAGCCGGTCGCGGGATACTGAAGCTTTCTTT.

A single count supports this clone. J is TRBJ1-5 and V is TRBV2; TRBD1 matches at 7 bases. V dropped 6 bases and J dropped 0; count of bases not matched to a gene: 5. This CDR3 contains 15 residues. The germline CDR1 and CDR2 sequences are SNHLY and FYNNEI. DNA of the CDR3: TGTGCCAGCAGGGGGACAGTGAATAGCAATCAGCCCCAGCATTTT. Protein sequence: CASRGTVNSNQPQHF.

V usage is TRBV11-2 and J usage is TRBJ2-2; 9 bases agree with TRBD1. CDR3 length: 16 amino acids. J lost 5 bases, V lost 5 bases, and 9 bases had no gene match. Germline values: CDR1 SGHAT, CDR2 FQNNGV. CDR3 coding DNA: TGTGCCAGCAGCCCCGGACAGGGGCGGGGGACCGGGGAGCTGTTTTTT. Protein: CASSPGQGRGTGELFF.

The V call is TRBV12-3 or TRBV12-4, the J call TRBJ1-1; D not resolved. V lost 1 base and J lost 7, with 10 bases in between. The CDR3 is made up of 13 amino acids. The CDR3 DNA is TGTGCCAGCAGTTTAGTGACGGATGGTGAAGCTTTCTTT. This codes for CASSLVTDGEAFF.

The rearrangement uses TRBV7-9 and TRBJ2-5; a possible D gene is TRBD2 (6 bases). The CDR3 spans 16 residues. V was cut by 6 bases and J by 5 bases, with 22 bases left in between. Germline V lookup: CDR1 SEHNR, CDR2 FQNEAQ (reference sequence). CDR3 region: CASRHPGLTGLETQYF. The CDR3 DNA sequence: TGTGCCAGCAGGCACCCCGGACTGACGGGACTGGAGACCCAGTACTTC.

J is TRBJ1-4 and V is TRBV12-3 or TRBV12-4, with TRBD1 matching over 7 bases. The J segment lost 8 bases and the V segment lost 10 bases, leaving 10 bases of the junction unmatched. The CDR3 has 13 residues. This CDR3 is CATRDRVGEKLFF. As DNA, the CDR3 is TGTGCCACCAGAGACAGGGTGGGGGAAAAACTGTTTTTT.

The V gene is TRBV5-4, the J gene TRBJ1-2; 9 positions agree with TRBD1. Germline V gene sequence: CDR1 SGHNT, CDR2 YYREEE (reference sequence). The CDR3 is 17 residues long. V was clipped by 6 bases and J by 6 bases; unmatched bases: 18. The chain's CDR3 is CASNGGASKQGADGYTF. The CDR3, as DNA: TGTGCCAGCAACGGGGGCGCCAGCAAACAGGGGGCGGATGGCTACACCTTC. Supplemented by reference TRBV5-4 and TRBJ1-2, the full variable domain reads ETGVTQSPTHLIKTRGQQVTLRCSSQSGHNTVSWYQQALGQGPQFIFQYYREEENGRGNFPPRFSGLQFPNYSSELNVNALELDDSALYLCASNGGASKQGADGYTFGSGTRLTVV.

The J gene is TRBJ2-1, the V gene TRBV10-3; TRBD2 matches 10 bases. Germline CDR1 ENHRY, CDR2 SYGVKD. CDR3 length: 17 amino acids. V trimming: 0 bases; J trimming: 6 bases; junction bases outside the gene matches: 8. The CDR3 loop reads CAISESISGRKTNEQFF. The DNA for the CDR3 is TGTGCCATCAGTGAGTCGATTAGCGGGAGGAAAACCAATGAGCAGTTCTTC.

This clone turned up a few times. The chain couples TRBV3-1 (or the pseudogene TRBV3-2) to TRBJ1-1; D call uncertain. Trimming pared 3 bases from V and 1 base from J, leaving 9 bases between. The CDR3 consists of 14 residues. CDR1 is LGHDT and CDR2 is YNNKEL in the germline V gene (reference sequence). The CDR3 loop is CASSHHGRNTEAFF. CDR3 DNA: TGTGCCAGCAGCCACCACGGTAGGAACACTGAAGCTTTCTTT.

The chain uses TRBV4-3 and TRBJ1-1; 9 bases align to TRBD1. V was pared by 2 bases and J by 2 bases, with 3 bases of the junction left unmatched. Per germline, CDR1 LGHNA and CDR2 YSLEER. CDR3 length equals 15 residues. In DNA, the CDR3 is TGCGCCAGCAGCCAAACAGGGGGCATAAACACTGAAGCTTTCTTT. Translating gives CASSQTGGINTEAFF.